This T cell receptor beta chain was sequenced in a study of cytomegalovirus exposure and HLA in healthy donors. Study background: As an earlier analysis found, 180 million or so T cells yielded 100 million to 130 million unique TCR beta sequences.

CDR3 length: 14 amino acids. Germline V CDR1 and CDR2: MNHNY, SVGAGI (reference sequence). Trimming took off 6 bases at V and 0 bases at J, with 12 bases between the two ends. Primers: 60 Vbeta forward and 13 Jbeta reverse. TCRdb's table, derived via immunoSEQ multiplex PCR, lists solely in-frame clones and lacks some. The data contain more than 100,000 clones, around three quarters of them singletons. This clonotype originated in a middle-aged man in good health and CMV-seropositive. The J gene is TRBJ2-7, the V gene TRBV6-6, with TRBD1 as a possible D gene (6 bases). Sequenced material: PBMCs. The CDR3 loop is CASRFDRTSYEQYF. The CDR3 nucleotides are TGTGCCAGCAGATTCGACAGGACCTCCTACGAGCAGTACTTC.